The T cell receptor beta chain under discussion was sequenced for a study of technical replicates of blood from several donors. TCRdb's copy holds only in-frame clones and misses some; the assay was immunoSEQ multiplex PCR. Among tens of thousands of clones listed, about 95% were seen once. The CDR3 sequence is 10 residues long. V lost 8 bases and J lost 0, with 5 bases in between. The V gene's germline CDR1 is GTSNPN and CDR2 SVGIG (reference sequence). The sequence was collected from a human donor in good health. The chain couples TRBV30 to TRBJ2-7; D gene uncertain. Sequenced material: T cells isolated from PBMCs. DNA of the CDR3: TGTGCCCTCGGCTCCTACGAGCAGTACTTC. Residues: CALGSYEQYF.